These 16 T cell receptor beta chains share one sample of origin, sequenced in a study of blood T cells in healthy people across ages. A J-beta primer mix and a sample-barcoded 5' primer were used in a second PCR of about 6 to 12 cycles. Via MiXCR, TCRdb re-called the 5' RACE reads, giving one row per CDR3 protein. The sample yields just under 550,000 distinct CDR3 sequences, about 24% seen once. The sample was also linked to a second study, of T cells of mothers and their children.

Sequenced: blood. The receptors stem from a boy between 10 and 17 years old in good health.

This chain connects TRBV3-1 to TRBJ1-1; 7 nucleotides align to TRBD1. The V and J ends lost 4 bases and 5 bases, in that order; junction bases with no gene match: 10. The CDR3 consists of 15 residues. Germline CDR1 reads LGHDT; CDR2 reads YNNKEL (reference sequence). The CDR3 nucleotides read TGTGCCAGCAGCCCCCGGGAACAGGGGCGAACTGAAGCTTTCTTT. Its translation is CASSPREQGRTEAFF.

The V and J genes are TRBV27 and TRBJ1-2; TRBD1 matches 7 bases. V dropped 5 bases and J dropped 2; count of bases not matched to a gene: 8. The CDR3 runs to 15 residues. CDR1 is MNHEY and CDR2 is SMNVEV in the germline V gene (reference sequence). The CDR3 is CASSQTGLANYGYTF. CDR3 bases: TGTGCCAGCAGTCAGACAGGGTTGGCAAACTATGGCTACACCTTC.

The J gene is TRBJ2-5, the V gene TRBV6-2 or TRBV6-3, with TRBD2 matching 7 bases. Germline V lookup: CDR1 MNHEY, CDR2 SVGEGT. V dropped 4 bases and J dropped 3; count of bases not matched to a gene: 14. This CDR3 has 17 amino acids. CDR3 bases: TGTGCCAGCAGTTCGGCCTTGGAGGGAGGGTGGAAAGAGACCCAGTACTTC. This translates into CASSSALEGGWKETQYF.

Only a few counts were recorded for this clonotype. The chain joins TRBV6-2 or TRBV6-3 to TRBJ1-3; TRBD1 might be the D (5 bases). The CDR3 spans 13 residues. V was clipped by 4 bases and J by 4 bases, with 8 bases between them. Germline V gives CDR1 MNHEY, CDR2 SVGEGT. The CDR3 region has the DNA TGTGCCAGCAGTTTGACAGTCGGAAACACCATATATTTT. This gives the protein CASSLTVGNTIYF.

The sample holds many counts of this clonotype. The chain recombines TRBV24-1 with TRBJ2-3, with D possibly matching TRBD2 (6 bases). Germline CDR1 reads KGHDR; CDR2 reads SFDVKD. This CDR3 contains 16 residues. The V gene lost 3 bases and the J gene lost 5 bases, with 17 bases spanning the gap. The CDR3 nucleotides read TGTGCCACCAGTGATCCCCCCGGGGGAAAGAAAGATACGCAGTATTTT. Its protein is CATSDPPGGKKDTQYF.

The table lists this clonotype with a few counts. The V call is TRBV29-1, the J call TRBJ2-5; D uncertain. With 0 bases removed from V and 0 bases from J, the gap between germline ends came to 5 bases. The CDR3 length is 13 residues. CDR1 SQVTM and CDR2 ANQGSEA come from the germline V gene. The CDR3 is CSVEDEYQETQYF. The CDR3 coding sequence is TGCAGCGTTGAAGATGAATACCAAGAGACCCAGTACTTC.

This clonotype was counted ten times or more. The gene calls are TRBV12-3 or TRBV12-4 and TRBJ1-4; D is possibly TRBD1 (5 bases). This CDR3 has 14 residues. V was pared by 4 bases and J by 4 bases, with 10 bases between. The CDR3 spells CASSSRGRNEKLFF. The CDR3 DNA is TGTGCCAGCAGTTCAAGGGGCCGTAATGAAAAACTGTTTTTT.

The rearrangement joins TRBV15 to TRBJ2-5, with 7 bases aligning to TRBD2. CDR3 length equals 15 residues. The V gene end was trimmed by 0 bases and the J gene end by 5 bases; junction bases not matched to a gene: 6. CDR1 and CDR2 from the germline V gene are LNHNV and YYDKDF (reference sequence). CDR3 region: CATSRDVRGGETQYF. CDR3 nucleotide sequence: TGTGCCACCAGCAGAGACGTACGGGGAGGGGAGACCCAGTACTTC.

This clonotype was seen only a few times. In DNA form, the CDR3 reads TGTGCCAGCAGTCCTGGGACAATTCCCGGGGAGCTGTTTTTT. The encoded protein is CASSPGTIPGELFF. The chain uses TRBV28 and TRBJ2-2; possible D gene TRBD1, 6 bases. Trimming stripped 5 bases from V and 6 bases from J, with 13 bases between. Germline V gene sequence: CDR1 MDHEN, CDR2 SYDVKM. The CDR3 runs 14 residues.

The V and J genes are TRBV9 and TRBJ2-7; TRBD1 matches at 9 bases. The length of the CDR3 is 14 residues. V was clipped by 4 bases and J by 6 bases; unmatched bases: 8. Germline loops: CDR1 SGDLS, CDR2 YYNGEE. The CDR3 region is CASSSGQGVSEQYF. DNA for the CDR3: TGTGCCAGCAGCTCGGGACAGGGTGTGAGCGAGCAGTACTTC. Full variable domain (rest looked up from reference TRBV9 and TRBJ2-7): DSGVTQTPKHLITATGQRVTLRCSPRSGDLSVYWYQQSLDQGLQFLIQYYNGEERAKGNILERFSAQQFPDLHSELNLSSLELGDSALYFCASSSGQGVSEQYFGPGTRLTVT.

This chain connects TRBV12-3 or TRBV12-4 to TRBJ2-2; maybe TRBD1 (5 bases). This CDR3 is built from 13 residues. Between the trimmed V and J ends, which lost 9 bases and 7 bases, there was a span of 15 bases. The CDR3: CASARPGNGELFF. In nucleotides, the CDR3 is TGTGCCAGTGCACGACCAGGGAACGGGGAGCTGTTTTTT.

This rearrangement joins TRBV4-1 to TRBJ2-5; 12 positions match TRBD2. The CDR3 consists of 17 residues. With 0 bases clipped from V and 1 base from J, the junction kept 3 bases outside the gene matches. Per the germline V gene, CDR1 is MGHRA and CDR2 is YSYEKL. CDR3 nucleotide sequence: TGCGCCAGCAGCCAAGACGCTAGCGGGGGGGTCCAAGAGACCCAGTACTTC. It is translated as CASSQDASGGVQETQYF.

This clonotype came up a few times. This CDR3 reads CASSRGGIYEQYF. CDR3 in DNA: TGTGCCAGTAGCCGGGGGGGAATCTACGAGCAGTACTTC. This sequence joins TRBV19 and TRBJ2-7; 8 bases map to TRBD2. The CDR3 sequence is 13 residues long. In germline, CDR1 is LNHDA, CDR2 SQIVND (reference sequence). The V segment lost 6 bases and the J segment 3 bases; nucleotides outside the gene matches: 4.

This clonotype came up once. This rearrangement joins TRBV7-2 to TRBJ1-5, with D possibly TRBD1 on 5 matching bases. The CDR3 extends over 16 amino acids. CDR1 SGHTA and CDR2 FQGNSA come from the germline V gene. V gave up 5 bases and J gave up 2 bases, with 16 bases separating them. In nucleotides, the CDR3 is TGTGCCAGCAGCACAATGAGGGGATATGGCAATCAGCCCCAGCATTTT. It translates to CASSTMRGYGNQPQHF.

This clonotype showed up just a few times. The V gene is TRBV5-1, the J gene TRBJ1-2, with 8 bases aligning to TRBD1. The CDR3 spans 18 residues. CDR1 is SGHRS and CDR2 is YFSETQ in the germline V gene. V shed 0 bases and J 1 base; nucleotides not matched to a gene: 11. CDR3 in DNA: TGCGCCAGCAGCTTGGGACAGGGGAGACTCAGGATTAACTATGGCTACACCTTC. Its protein is CASSLGQGRLRINYGYTF.

The chain links TRBV4-1 to TRBJ1-2, with D perhaps TRBD1 (6 bases). Trimming removed 10 bases from V and 6 bases from J, with 24 bases in between. The V gene's germline CDR1 is MGHRA and CDR2 YSYEKL. This CDR3 has 15 amino acids. The CDR3 spells CATTRSIGGVDGYTF. The CDR3 nucleotides read TGCGCCACCACGCGGTCTATAGGGGGAGTTGATGGCTACACCTTC.